This T cell receptor beta chain was sequenced in a study of T cells in Graves' hyperthyroidism and ophthalmopathy. RNA transcripts were the template for amplifying TCR beta CDR3 regions. When the TCR CDR3 underwent first-round RT-PCR, the HTBI primer set was used. TCRdb independently ran MiXCR on the multiplex PCR reads; one entry per CDR3 protein. This table has some 180,000 distinct CDR3 sequences, 17% appearing once. Trimming took off 0 bases at V and 7 bases at J, with 13 bases between the two ends. Germline assignment: CDR1 SGHVS and CDR2 FQNEAQ. CDR3 size: 15 residues. Diagnosing involved the use of clinical symptoms, serum thyroxine and TRAb, thyroid ultrasound and orbital computed tomography.

Sequenced material: blood. The chain links TRBV7-8 to TRBJ1-5; no reliable D call. This TCR came from a woman between 45 and 65 years old with Graves' hyperthyroidism. The DNA of the CDR3 is TGTGCCAGCAGCTTAGCGTTGTTAGGGAACCAGCCCCAGCATTTT. This gives the protein CASSLALLGNQPQHF.